This record covers a single T cell receptor (beta chain). Its antigen is currently unknown. The data were taken from a study of cytotoxic CD8 clonotypes in ibrutinib-treated CLL. Study results and limitations: Researchers report that baseline clonality outpaced age-matched healthy donors and tracked circulating CD8+ T-cell counts. Clonality, elevated at ibrutinib response, dropped back toward baseline at progression.

V gave up 1 base and J gave up 2 bases, with 7 bases separating them. This CDR3 spans 14 amino acids. Germline CDR1 is SEHNR and CDR2 is FQNEAQ (reference sequence). Clones were sequenced by immunoSEQ multiplex PCR, and TCRdb holds only the in-frame ones, with some missing. The repertoire has 130,000 or so clones, around three quarters of them found once; the top ten carry more than 10%. Sample: PBMCs, taken after 12 months of ibrutinib treatment. This TCR derives from a human donor with chronic lymphocytic leukemia. This rearrangement joins TRBV7-9 to TRBJ2-3; D ambiguous. The CDR3 nucleotides are TGTGCCAGCAGCTTAGGACGGACCACAGATACGCAGTATTTT. It codes for CASSLGRTTDTQYF.